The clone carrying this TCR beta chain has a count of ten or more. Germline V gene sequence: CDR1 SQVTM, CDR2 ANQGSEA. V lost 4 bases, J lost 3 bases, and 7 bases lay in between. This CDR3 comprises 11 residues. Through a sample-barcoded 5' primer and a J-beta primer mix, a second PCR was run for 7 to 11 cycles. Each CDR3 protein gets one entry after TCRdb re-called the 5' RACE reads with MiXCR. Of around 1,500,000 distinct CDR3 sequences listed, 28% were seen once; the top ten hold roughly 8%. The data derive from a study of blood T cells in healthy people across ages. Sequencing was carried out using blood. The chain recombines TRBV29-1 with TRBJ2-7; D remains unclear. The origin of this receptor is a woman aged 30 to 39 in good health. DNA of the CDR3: TGCAGCGTTGCGGCCGGCTACGAGCAGTACTTC. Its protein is CSVAAGYEQYF.